This T cell receptor beta chain was documented in a study of T cells in Graves' hyperthyroidism and ophthalmopathy. This clonotype was seen a few times. As yet, its antigen is unknown. A much larger clone lies one base from this, so it may be a read error. Amplified TCR beta CDR3 regions derived from RNA transcripts. HTBI primers were used for first-round RT-PCR of the TCR CDR3. TCRdb used MiXCR to reprocess the multiplex PCR reads, holding one entry per CDR3 protein. Among around 300,000 distinct CDR3 sequences listed, roughly a fifth were seen once. Whole-study results and caveats: Blood shared most expanded thyroid clonotypes above 0.001. Prediction of ophthalmopathy progression came a median around 6.1 months pre-onset.

The TCR sequence derives from a man aged 45-60 years with Graves' ophthalmopathy. The sequenced sample was blood.

In DNA, the CDR3 is TGTGCCAGCAGCTTGAGAGGAGTAAGGGACGAGCAGTTCTTC. Translation: CASSLRGVRDEQFF. The chain carries TRBV11-3 and TRBJ2-7; either TRBD1 or TRBD2 may supply D (5 bases each). The J call could be wrong; TRBJ2-1 is a better fit for the DNA end. Germline V lookup: CDR1 SGHNT, CDR2 YENEEA. The CDR3 extends over 14 amino acids.